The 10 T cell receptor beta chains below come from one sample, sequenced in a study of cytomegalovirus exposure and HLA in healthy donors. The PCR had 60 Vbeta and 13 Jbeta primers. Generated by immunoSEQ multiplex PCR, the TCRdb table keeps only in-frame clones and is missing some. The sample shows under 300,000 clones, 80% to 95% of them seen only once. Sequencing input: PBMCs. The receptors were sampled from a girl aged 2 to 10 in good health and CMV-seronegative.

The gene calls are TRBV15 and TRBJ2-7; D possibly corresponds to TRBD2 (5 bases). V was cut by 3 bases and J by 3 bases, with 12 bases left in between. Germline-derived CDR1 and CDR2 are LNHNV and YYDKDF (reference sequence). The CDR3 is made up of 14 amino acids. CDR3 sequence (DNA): TGTGCCACCAGCAGCTATCCGGGATACTACGAGCAGTACTTC. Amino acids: CATSSYPGYYEQYF.

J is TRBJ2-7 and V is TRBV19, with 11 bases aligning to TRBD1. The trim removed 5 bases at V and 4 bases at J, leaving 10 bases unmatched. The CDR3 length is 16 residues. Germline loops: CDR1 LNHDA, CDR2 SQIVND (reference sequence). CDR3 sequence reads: CASSPNPDRGLYEQYF. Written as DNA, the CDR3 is TGTGCCAGTAGTCCCAACCCGGACAGGGGGCTGTACGAGCAGTACTTC.

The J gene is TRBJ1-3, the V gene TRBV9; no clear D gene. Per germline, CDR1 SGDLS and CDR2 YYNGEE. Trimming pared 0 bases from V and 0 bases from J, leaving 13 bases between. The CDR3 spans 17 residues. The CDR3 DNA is TGTGCCAGCAGCGTAGCCGCTGGCCGGAGCTCTGGAAACACCATATATTTT. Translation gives CASSVAAGRSSGNTIYF.

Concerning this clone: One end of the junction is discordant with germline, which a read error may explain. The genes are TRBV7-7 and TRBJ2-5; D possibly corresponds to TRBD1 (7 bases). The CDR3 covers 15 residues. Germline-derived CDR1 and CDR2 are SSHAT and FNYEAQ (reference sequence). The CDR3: CASSLARGAQETQYF. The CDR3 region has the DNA TGTGCTAGCAGCTTAGCCAGGGGGGCGCAAGAGACCCAGTACTTC.

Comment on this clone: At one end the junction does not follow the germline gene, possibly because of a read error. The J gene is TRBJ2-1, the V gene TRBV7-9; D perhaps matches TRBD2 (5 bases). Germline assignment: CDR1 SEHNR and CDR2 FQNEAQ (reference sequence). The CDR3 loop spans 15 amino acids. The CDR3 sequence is CASSLAFSSYNEQFF. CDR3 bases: TGTGCCAGCAGCCTAGCCTTCAGCTCCTACAATGAGCAGTTCTTC. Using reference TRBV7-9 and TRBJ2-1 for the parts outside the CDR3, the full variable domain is DTGVSQNPRHKITKRGQNVTFRCDPISEHNRLYWYRQTLGQGPEFLTYFQNEAQLEKSRLLSDRFSAERPKGSFSTLEIQRTEQGDSAMYLCASSLAFSSYNEQFFGPGTRLTVL.

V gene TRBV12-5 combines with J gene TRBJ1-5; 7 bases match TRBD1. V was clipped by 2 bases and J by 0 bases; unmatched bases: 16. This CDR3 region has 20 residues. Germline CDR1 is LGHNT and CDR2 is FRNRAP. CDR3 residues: CASGLPQGDGGILSNQPQHF. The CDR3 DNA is TGTGCTAGTGGTTTGCCTCAGGGGGACGGAGGAATTCTTAGCAATCAGCCCCAGCATTTT.

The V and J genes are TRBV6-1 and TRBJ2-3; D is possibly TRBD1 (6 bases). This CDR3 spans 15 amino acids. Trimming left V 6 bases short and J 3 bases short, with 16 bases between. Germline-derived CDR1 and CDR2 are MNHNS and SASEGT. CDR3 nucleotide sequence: TGTGCCAGCAGACGAGGTTGGACAGAGACAGATACGCAGTATTTT. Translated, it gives CASRRGWTETDTQYF.

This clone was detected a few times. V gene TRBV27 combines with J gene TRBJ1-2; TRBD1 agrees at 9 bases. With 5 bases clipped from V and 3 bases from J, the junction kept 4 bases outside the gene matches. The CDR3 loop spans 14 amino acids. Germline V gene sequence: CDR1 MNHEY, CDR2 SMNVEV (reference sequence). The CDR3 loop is CASSLTGGDYGYTF. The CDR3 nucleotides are TGTGCCAGCAGTCTCACAGGGGGCGACTATGGCTACACCTTC.

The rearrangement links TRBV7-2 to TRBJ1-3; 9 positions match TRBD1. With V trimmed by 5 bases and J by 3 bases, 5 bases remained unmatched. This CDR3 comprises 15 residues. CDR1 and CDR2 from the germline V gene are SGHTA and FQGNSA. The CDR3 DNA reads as TGTGCCAGCAGCCCGCGGACAGGGGTTGGAAACACCATATATTTT. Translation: CASSPRTGVGNTIYF.

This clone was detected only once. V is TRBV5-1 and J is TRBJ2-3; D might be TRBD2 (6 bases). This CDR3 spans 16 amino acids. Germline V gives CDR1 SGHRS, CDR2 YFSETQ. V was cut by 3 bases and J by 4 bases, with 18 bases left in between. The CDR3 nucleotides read TGCGCCAGCAGCTCCATGCGGGGCTTGGGGGCAGATACGCAGTATTTT. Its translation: CASSSMRGLGADTQYF. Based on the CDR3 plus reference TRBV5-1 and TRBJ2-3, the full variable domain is KAGVTQTPRYLIKTRGQQVTLSCSPISGHRSVSWYQQTPGQGLQFLFEYFSETQRNKGNFPGRFSGRQFSNSRSEMNVSTLELGDSALYLCASSSMRGLGADTQYFGPGTRLTVL.